The sequence of this TCR beta chain was determined in a study of blood T cell repertoires in COVID-19. V lost 2 bases and J 4 bases, leaving 9 bases between the germline ends. CDR3 length equals 14 residues. Germline values: CDR1 SGDLS, CDR2 YYNGEE. The assay was immunoSEQ multiplex PCR, and TCRdb's table has in-frame clones only and misses some. The sample has about 260,000 clones; 86% are singletons. The sequence derives from a man aged 35 to 55 who had recovered from COVID-19. Material for sequencing was peripheral blood. The chain is built from TRBV9 and TRBJ2-2; D call uncertain. The CDR3 protein is CASSVTEPTGELFF. The CDR3 nucleotides read TGTGCCAGCAGCGTCACGGAGCCCACCGGGGAGCTGTTTTTT.